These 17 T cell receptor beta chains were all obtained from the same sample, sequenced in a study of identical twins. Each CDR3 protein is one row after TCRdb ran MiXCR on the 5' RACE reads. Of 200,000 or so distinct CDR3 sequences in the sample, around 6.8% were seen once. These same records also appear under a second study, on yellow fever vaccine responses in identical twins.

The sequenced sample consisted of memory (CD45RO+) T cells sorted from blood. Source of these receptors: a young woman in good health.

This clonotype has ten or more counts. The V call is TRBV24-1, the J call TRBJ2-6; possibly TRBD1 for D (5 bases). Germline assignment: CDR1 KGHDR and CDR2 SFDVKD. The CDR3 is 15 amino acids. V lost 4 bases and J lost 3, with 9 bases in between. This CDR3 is CATSDPGFGANVLTF. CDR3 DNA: TGTGCCACCAGTGACCCAGGGTTTGGGGCCAACGTCCTGACTTTC.

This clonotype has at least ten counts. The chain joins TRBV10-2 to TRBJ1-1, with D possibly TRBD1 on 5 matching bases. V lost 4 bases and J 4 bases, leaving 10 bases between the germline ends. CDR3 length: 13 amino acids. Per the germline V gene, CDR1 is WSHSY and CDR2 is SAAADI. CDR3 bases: TGCGCCAGCAGTGGGCAGGGAGGCACTGAAGCTTTCTTT. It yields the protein CASSGQGGTEAFF.

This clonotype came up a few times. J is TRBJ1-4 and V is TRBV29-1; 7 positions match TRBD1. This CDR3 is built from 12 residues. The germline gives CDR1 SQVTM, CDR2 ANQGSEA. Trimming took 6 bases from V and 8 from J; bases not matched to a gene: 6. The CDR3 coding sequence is TGCAGCGTGGGAAGACAGGGAGAAAAACTGTTTTTT. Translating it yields CSVGRQGEKLFF.

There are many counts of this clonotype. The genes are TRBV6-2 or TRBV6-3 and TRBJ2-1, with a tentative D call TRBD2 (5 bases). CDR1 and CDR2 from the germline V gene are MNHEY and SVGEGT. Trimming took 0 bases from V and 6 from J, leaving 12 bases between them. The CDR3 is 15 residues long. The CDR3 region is CASSYSSGRINEQFF. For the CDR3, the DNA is TGTGCCAGCAGTTACTCGAGCGGAAGGATCAATGAGCAGTTCTTC.

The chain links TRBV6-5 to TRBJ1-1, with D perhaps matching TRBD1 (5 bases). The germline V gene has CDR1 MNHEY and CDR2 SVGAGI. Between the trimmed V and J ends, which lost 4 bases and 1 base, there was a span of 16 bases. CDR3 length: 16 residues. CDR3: CASSSKFGGWNTEAFF. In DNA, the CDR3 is TGTGCCAGCAGTTCCAAATTTGGGGGTTGGAACACTGAAGCTTTCTTT.

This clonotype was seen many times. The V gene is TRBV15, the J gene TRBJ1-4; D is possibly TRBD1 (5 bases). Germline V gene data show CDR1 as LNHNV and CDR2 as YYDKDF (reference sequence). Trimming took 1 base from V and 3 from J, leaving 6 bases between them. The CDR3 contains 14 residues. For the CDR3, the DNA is TGTGCCACCAGCAGAGGGGACGCTAATGAAAAACTGTTTTTT. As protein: CATSRGDANEKLFF.

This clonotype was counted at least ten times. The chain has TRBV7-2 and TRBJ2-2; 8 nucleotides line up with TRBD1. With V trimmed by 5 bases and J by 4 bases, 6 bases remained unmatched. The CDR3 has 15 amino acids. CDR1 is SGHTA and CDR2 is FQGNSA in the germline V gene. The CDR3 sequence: CASSTTGAGTGELFF. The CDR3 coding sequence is TGTGCCAGCAGCACGACAGGGGCGGGCACCGGGGAGCTGTTTTTT.

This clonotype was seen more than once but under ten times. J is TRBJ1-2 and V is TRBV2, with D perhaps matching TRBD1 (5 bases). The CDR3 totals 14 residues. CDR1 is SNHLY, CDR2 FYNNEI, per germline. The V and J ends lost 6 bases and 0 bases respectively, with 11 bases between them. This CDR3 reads CASRVGTANYGYTF. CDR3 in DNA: TGTGCCAGCAGAGTCGGGACCGCTAACTATGGCTACACCTTC.

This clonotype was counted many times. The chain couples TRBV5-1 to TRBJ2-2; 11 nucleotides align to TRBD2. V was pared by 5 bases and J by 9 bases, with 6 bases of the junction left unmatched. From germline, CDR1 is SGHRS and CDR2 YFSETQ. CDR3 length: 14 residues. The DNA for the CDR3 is TGCGCCAGCAGGCCGACTAGCGGGGCCTGGGAGCTGTTTTTT. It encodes CASRPTSGAWELFF.

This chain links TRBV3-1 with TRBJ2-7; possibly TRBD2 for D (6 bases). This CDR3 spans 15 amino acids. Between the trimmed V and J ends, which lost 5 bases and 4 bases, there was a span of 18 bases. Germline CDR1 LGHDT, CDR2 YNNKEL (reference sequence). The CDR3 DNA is TGTGCCAGCAGCGATCAGGTCGGGAGTCGGTACGAGCAGTACTTC. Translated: CASSDQVGSRYEQYF.

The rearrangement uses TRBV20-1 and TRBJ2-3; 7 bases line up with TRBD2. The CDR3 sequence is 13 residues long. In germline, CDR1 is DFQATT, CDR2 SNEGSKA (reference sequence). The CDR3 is CGLPGGRTDTQYF. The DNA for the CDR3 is TGCGGATTACCGGGGGGTCGAACAGATACGCAGTATTTT.

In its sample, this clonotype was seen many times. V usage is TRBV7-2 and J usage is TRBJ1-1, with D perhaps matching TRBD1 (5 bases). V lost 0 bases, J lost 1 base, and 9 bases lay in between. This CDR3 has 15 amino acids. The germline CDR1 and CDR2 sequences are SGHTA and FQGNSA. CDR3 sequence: CASSLARGGNTEAFF. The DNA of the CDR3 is TGTGCCAGCAGCTTAGCGCGGGGGGGGAACACTGAAGCTTTCTTT.

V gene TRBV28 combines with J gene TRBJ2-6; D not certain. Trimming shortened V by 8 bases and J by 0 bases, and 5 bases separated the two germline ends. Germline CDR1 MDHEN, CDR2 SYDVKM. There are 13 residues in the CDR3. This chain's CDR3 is CASRLSGANVLTF. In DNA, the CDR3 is TGTGCCAGCCGACTCTCTGGGGCCAACGTCCTGACTTTC.

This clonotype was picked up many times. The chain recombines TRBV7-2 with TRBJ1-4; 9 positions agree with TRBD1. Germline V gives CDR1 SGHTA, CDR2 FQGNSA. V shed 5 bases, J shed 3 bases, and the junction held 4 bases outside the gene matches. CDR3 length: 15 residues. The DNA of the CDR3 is TGTGCCAGCAGCCGGACAGGGGTGGCTAATGAAAAACTGTTTTTT. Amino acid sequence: CASSRTGVANEKLFF.

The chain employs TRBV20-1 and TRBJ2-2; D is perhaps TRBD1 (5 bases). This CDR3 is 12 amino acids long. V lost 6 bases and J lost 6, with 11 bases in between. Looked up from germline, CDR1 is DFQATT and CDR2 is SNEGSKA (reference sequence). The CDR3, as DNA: TGCAGTGCGGCAGGGCGGTCCGGGGAGCTGTTTTTT. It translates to CSAAGRSGELFF.

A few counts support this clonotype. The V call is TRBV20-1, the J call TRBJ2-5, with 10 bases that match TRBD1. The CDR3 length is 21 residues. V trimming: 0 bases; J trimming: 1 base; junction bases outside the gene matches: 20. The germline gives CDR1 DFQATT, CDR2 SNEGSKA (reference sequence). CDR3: CSARDSWRQGANSRSQETQYF. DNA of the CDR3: TGCAGTGCTAGAGATTCTTGGAGACAGGGGGCTAACTCCCGGAGCCAAGAGACCCAGTACTTC.

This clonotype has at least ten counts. This CDR3 reads CASSHPTGDTQYF. As DNA, the CDR3 is TGTGCCAGCAGCCACCCCACTGGAGATACGCAGTATTTT. The rearrangement joins TRBV12-3 or TRBV12-4 to TRBJ2-3; no clear D. The CDR3 consists of 13 residues. The germline V and J ends were trimmed by 6 bases and 5 bases, with 12 bases remaining between them.